This is a list of T cell receptor beta chains from one sample in a study of OX40 agonist ivuxolimab in advanced cancers. Profiling relied on immunoSEQ multiplex PCR, and the TCRdb table lists in-frame clones only, not all of them. The table includes roughly 26,000 clones, around 90% detected once. The source material was CD4+ or CD8+ T cells sorted from blood, sampled in a trial of the OX40 agonist ivuxolimab. The receptors originated from an adult with an advanced solid tumor such as melanoma, head and neck, liver or kidney cancer. CDR3s include the opening cysteine and the closing phenylalanine or tryptophan. Fields, in order: D gene, V gene, J gene, CDR3 length, clone size, CDR3 protein, CDR3 DNA. A D gene is named only where the DNA matches it firmly. Expanded clones are given a class, and other clones once, few, many or no size at all.

d_call: -
v_call: TRBV2
j_call: TRBJ1-1
cdr3_length: 12
clone_size: -
cdr3_aa: CASNVWDTEAFF
cdr3_nt: TGTGCCAGCAATGTGTGGGACACTGAAGCTTTCTTT

d_call: TRBD2
v_call: TRBV10-1
j_call: TRBJ2-3
cdr3_length: 15
clone_size: -
cdr3_aa: CASSRTSGSRDTQYF
cdr3_nt: TGCGCCAGCAGTAGGACTAGCGGGAGTAGAGATACGCAGTATTTT

d_call: -
v_call: TRBV5-4
j_call: TRBJ2-7
cdr3_length: 13
clone_size: -
cdr3_aa: CASQRSGSYEQYF
cdr3_nt: TGTGCCAGCCAAAGGTCTGGATCCTACGAGCAGTACTTC

d_call: -
v_call: TRBV11-2
j_call: TRBJ2-3
cdr3_length: 12
clone_size: once
cdr3_aa: CASSLVRDTQYF
cdr3_nt: TGTGCCAGCAGCTTAGTTCGGGATACGCAGTATTTT

d_call: -
v_call: TRBV12-5
j_call: TRBJ2-1
cdr3_length: 12
clone_size: -
cdr3_aa: CASGFWGTEQFF
cdr3_nt: TGTGCTAGTGGTTTCTGGGGTACTGAGCAGTTCTTC

d_call: -
v_call: TRBV9
j_call: TRBJ1-1
cdr3_length: 14
clone_size: few
cdr3_aa: CASSVYSMNTEAFF
cdr3_nt: TGTGCCAGCAGCGTCTACTCAATGAACACTGAAGCTTTCTTT

d_call: -
v_call: TRBV7-9
j_call: TRBJ1-4
cdr3_length: 11
clone_size: -
cdr3_aa: CASSFGQKLFF
cdr3_nt: TGTGCCAGCAGCTTTGGGCAAAAACTGTTTTTT

d_call: TRBD1
v_call: TRBV11-2
j_call: TRBJ1-1
cdr3_length: 15
clone_size: -
cdr3_aa: CASRTRTGVRTEAFF
cdr3_nt: TGTGCCAGCAGAACTAGGACAGGGGTTAGGACTGAAGCTTTCTTT

d_call: -
v_call: TRBV14
j_call: TRBJ1-3
cdr3_length: 15
clone_size: -
cdr3_aa: CASSHLLFTGNTIYF
cdr3_nt: TGTGCCAGCAGCCATCTTCTTTTTACTGGAAACACCATATATTTT

d_call: -
v_call: TRBV18
j_call: TRBJ2-1
cdr3_length: 12
clone_size: -
cdr3_aa: CASSPPYLEQFF
cdr3_nt: TGTGCCAGCTCACCTCCGTATCTGGAGCAGTTCTTC

d_call: -
v_call: TRBV6-1
j_call: TRBJ2-7
cdr3_length: 14
clone_size: -
cdr3_aa: CASSEGAALNEQYF
cdr3_nt: TGTGCCAGCAGTGAAGGAGCCGCTCTGAACGAGCAGTACTTC

d_call: TRBD1
v_call: TRBV4-3
j_call: TRBJ2-3
cdr3_length: 15
clone_size: -
cdr3_aa: CASSGTGASTDTQYF
cdr3_nt: TGCGCCAGCAGTGGAACAGGGGCTAGCACAGATACGCAGTATTTT